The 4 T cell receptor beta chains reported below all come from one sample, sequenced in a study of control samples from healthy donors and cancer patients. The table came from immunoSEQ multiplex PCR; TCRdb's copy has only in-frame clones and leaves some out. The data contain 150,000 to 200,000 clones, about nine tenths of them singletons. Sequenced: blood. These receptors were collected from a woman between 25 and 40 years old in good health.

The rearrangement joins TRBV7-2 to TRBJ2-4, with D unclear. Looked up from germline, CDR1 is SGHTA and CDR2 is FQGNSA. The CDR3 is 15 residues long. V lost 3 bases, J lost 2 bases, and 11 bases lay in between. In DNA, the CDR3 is TGTGCCAGCAGCTTCAAGCGCTCGCCCAAAAACATTCAGTACTTC. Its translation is CASSFKRSPKNIQYF.

The CDR3 here is CASSEGPSSGNTIYF. The CDR3 coding sequence is TGTGCCAGCAGTGAAGGGCCAAGCTCTGGAAACACCATATATTTT. The V call is TRBV27, the J call TRBJ1-3; D is unclear. V was clipped by 5 bases and J by 0 bases, with 11 bases between them. Germline-derived CDR1 and CDR2 are MNHEY and SMNVEV (reference sequence). The CDR3 has 15 amino acids.

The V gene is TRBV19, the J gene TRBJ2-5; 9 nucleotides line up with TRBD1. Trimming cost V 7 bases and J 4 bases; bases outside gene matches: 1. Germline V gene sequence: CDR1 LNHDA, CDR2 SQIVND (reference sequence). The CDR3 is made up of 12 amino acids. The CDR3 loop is CASTDRGETQYF. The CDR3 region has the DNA TGTGCCAGTACGGACAGGGGAGAGACCCAGTACTTC.

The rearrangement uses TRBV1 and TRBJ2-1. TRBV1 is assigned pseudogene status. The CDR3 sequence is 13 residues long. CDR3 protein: CTSSPPGAREQFF. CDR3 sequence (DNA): TGCACCAGCAGCCCGCCGGGCGCAAGGGAGCAGTTCTTC.